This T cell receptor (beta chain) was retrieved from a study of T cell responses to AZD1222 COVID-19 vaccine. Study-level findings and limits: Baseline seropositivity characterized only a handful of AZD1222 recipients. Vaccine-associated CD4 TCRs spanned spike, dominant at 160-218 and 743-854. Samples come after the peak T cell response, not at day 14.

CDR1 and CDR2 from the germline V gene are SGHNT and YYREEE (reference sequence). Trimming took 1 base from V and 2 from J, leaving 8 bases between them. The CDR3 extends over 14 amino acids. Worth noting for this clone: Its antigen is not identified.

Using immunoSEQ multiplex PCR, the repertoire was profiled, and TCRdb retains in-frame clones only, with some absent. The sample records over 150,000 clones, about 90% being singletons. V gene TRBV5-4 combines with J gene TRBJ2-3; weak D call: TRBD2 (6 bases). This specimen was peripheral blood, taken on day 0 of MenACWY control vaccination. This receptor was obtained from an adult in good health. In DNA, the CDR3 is TGTGCCAGCAGCTTGACGGGAGCCACAGATACGCAGTATTTT. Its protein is CASSLTGATDTQYF.